The clone carrying this T cell receptor (beta chain) was seen only once. Healthy bone marrow donors made up the cohort. The data were obtained in a study of cytomegalovirus exposure and HLA in healthy donors. Study information: Assignment to the Caucasian-associated ancestry cluster applied to more than 75% of the approximately 380 genotyped donors.

The PCR employed 60 Vbeta primers together with 13 Jbeta primers. Measured with immunoSEQ multiplex PCR; TCRdb has only the in-frame clones, and not every one. The table records more than 100,000 clones, 65% to 80% of them present only once. Germline V gene data show CDR1 as SGHVS and CDR2 as FQNEAQ. The CDR3 covers 14 residues. The V gene end was trimmed by 5 bases and the J gene end by 6 bases; junction bases not matched to a gene: 8. This chain connects TRBV7-8 to TRBJ2-7; 9 nucleotides line up with TRBD2. The sample taken for sequencing was PBMCs. The source is a woman younger than 35 in good health and CMV-seropositive. CDR3 nucleotides: TGTGCCAGCAGCCCGGGACTAGCTAATACCGAGCAGTACTTC. Encoded protein: CASSPGLANTEQYF.